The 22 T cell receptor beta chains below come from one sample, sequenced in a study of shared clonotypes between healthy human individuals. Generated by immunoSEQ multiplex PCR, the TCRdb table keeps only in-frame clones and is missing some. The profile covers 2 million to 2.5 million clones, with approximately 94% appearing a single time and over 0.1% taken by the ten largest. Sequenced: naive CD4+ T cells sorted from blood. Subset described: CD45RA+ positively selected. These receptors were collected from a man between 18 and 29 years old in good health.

The CDR3 DNA sequence: TGTGCCAGCAGCCAAGATCACACGCAGGGGAACGGATATGGCTACACCTTC. It specifies CASSQDHTQGNGYGYTF. The chain employs TRBV14 and TRBJ1-2, with a possible D match to TRBD1 (6 bases). The germline gives CDR1 SGHDN, CDR2 FVKESK. Trimming stripped 0 bases from V and 5 bases from J, with 19 bases between. The length of the CDR3 is 17 residues. Based on the CDR3 plus reference TRBV14 and TRBJ1-2, the full variable domain is EAGVTQFPSHSVIEKGQTVTLRCDPISGHDNLYWYRRVMGKEIKFLLHFVKESKQDESGMPNNRFLAERTGGTYSTLKVQPAELEDSGVYFCASSQDHTQGNGYGYTFGSGTRLTVV.

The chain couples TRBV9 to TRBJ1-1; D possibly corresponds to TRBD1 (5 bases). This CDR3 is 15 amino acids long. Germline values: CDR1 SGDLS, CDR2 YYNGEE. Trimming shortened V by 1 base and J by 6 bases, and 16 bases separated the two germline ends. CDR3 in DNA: TGTGCCAGCAGCGTAAATGGGGCAGGGCTGGCTGAAGCTTTCTTT. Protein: CASSVNGAGLAEAFF.

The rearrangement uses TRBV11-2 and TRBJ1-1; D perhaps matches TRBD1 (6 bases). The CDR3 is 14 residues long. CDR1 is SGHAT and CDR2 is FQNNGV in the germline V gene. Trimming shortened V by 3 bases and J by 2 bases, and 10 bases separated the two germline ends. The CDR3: CASSLGHQNTEAFF. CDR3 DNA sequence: TGTGCCAGCAGCTTGGGACATCAAAACACTGAAGCTTTCTTT.

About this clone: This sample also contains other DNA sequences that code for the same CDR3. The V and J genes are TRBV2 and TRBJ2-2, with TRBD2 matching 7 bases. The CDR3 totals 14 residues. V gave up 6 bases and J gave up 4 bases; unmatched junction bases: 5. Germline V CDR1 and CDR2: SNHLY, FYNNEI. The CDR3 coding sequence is TGTGCCAGCAGCGAGCGGGGCCCCACCGGGGAGCTGTTTTTT. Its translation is CASSERGPTGELFF.

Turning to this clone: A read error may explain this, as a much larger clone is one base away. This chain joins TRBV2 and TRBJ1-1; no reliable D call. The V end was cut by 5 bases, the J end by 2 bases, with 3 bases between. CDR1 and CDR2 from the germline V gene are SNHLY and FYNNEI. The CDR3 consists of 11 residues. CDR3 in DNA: TGTGCCAGCAGTATAAACACTGAAGCTTTCTTT. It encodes CASSINTEAFF.

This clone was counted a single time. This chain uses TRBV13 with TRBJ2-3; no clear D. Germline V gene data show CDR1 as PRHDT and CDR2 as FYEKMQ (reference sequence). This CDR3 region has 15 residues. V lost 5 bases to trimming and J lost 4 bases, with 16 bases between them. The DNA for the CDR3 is TGTGCCAGCAGCCCCGGCTGGTGGGTCTCAGATACGCAGTATTTT. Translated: CASSPGWWVSDTQYF.

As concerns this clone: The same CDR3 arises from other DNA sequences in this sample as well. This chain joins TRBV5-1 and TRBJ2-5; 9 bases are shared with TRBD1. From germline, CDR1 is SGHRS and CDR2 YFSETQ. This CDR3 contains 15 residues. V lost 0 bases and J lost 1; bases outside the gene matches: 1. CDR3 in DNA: TGCGCCAGCAGCTTGGCGGGACAGGGCCAAGAGACCCAGTACTTC. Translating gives CASSLAGQGQETQYF.

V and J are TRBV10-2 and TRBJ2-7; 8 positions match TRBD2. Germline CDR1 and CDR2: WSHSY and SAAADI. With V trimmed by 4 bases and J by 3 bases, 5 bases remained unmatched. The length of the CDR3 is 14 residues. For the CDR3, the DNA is TGCGCCAGCAGTGGCGCTAGCGGGTTCTACGAGCAGTACTTC. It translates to CASSGASGFYEQYF.

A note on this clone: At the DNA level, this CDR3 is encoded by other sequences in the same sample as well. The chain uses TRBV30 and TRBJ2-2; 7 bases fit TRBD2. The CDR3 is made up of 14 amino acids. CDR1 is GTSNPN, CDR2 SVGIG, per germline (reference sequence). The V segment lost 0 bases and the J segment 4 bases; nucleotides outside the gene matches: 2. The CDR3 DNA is TGTGCCTGGAGTGTAACGGGGGGCACCGGGGAGCTGTTTTTT. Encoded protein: CAWSVTGGTGELFF.

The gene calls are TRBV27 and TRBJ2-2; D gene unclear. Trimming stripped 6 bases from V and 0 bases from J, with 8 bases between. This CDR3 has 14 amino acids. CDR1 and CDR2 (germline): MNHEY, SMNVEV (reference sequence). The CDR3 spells CASRRAPNTGELFF. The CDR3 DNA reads TGTGCCAGCAGAAGGGCCCCGAACACCGGGGAGCTGTTTTTT.

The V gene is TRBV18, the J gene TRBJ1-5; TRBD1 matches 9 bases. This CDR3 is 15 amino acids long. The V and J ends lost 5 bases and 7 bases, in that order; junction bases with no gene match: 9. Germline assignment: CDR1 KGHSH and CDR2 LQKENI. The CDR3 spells CASSTGQGGQQPQHF. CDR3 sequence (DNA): TGTGCCAGCTCAACGGGACAGGGTGGGCAACAGCCCCAGCATTTT.

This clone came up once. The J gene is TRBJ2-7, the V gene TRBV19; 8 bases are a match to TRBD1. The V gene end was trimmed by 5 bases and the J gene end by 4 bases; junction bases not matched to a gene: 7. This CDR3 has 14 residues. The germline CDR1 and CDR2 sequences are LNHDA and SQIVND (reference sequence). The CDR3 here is CASSPAGGWYEQYF. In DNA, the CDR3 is TGTGCCAGTAGTCCGGCAGGGGGCTGGTACGAGCAGTACTTC.

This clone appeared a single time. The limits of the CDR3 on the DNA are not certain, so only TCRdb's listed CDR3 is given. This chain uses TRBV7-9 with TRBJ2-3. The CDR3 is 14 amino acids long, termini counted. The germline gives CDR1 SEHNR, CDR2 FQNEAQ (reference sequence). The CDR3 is CASSSSGRTDTQYF.

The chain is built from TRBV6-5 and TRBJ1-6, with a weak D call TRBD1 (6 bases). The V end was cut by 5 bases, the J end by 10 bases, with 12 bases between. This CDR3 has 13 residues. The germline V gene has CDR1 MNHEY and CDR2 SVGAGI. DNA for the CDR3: TGTGCCAGCAGTCGAACAGGGCTATCACCCCTCCACTTT. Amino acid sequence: CASSRTGLSPLHF.

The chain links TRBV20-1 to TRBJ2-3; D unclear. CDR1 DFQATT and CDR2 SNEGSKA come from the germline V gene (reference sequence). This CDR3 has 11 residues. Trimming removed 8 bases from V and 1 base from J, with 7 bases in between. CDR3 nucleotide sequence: TGCAGTATATCCGGCACAGATACGCAGTATTTT. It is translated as CSISGTDTQYF.

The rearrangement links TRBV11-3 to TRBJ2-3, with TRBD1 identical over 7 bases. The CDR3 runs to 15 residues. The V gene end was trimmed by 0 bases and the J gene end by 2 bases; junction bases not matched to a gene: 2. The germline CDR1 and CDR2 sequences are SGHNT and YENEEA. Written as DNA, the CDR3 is TGTGCCAGCAGCTTAGAAGGGACAGACACAGATACGCAGTATTTT. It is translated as CASSLEGTDTDTQYF.

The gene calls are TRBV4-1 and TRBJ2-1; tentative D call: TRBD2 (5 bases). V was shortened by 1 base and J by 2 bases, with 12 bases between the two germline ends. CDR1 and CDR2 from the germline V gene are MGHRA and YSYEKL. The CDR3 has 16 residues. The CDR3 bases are TGCGCCAGCAGCCAAGGGGCTAGCCCAACCTACAATGAGCAGTTCTTC. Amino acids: CASSQGASPTYNEQFF.

The CDR3 here is CASSPGLAFFEQFF. CDR3 bases: TGTGCCAGCAGTCCGGGACTAGCTTTCTTTGAGCAGTTCTTC. The chain recombines TRBV6-5 with TRBJ2-1; 9 bases are a match to TRBD2. CDR1 is MNHEY, CDR2 SVGAGI, per germline. J was trimmed by 9 bases and V by 5 bases; bases with no gene match: 8. The CDR3 loop spans 14 amino acids.

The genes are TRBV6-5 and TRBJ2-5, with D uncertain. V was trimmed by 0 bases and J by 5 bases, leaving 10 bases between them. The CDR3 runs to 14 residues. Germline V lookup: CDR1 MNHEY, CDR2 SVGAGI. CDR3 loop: CASSYSVAWETQYF. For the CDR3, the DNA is TGTGCCAGCAGTTACTCGGTGGCATGGGAGACCCAGTACTTC.

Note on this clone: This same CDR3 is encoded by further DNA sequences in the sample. DNA for the CDR3: TGTGCCAGCAGTCCGGACCGATACGAGCAGTACTTC. It translates to CASSPDRYEQYF. The chain uses TRBV6-6 and TRBJ2-7; D unresolved. Trimming pared 5 bases from V and 4 bases from J, leaving 9 bases between. This CDR3 is built from 12 residues. Germline CDR1 reads MNHNY; CDR2 reads SVGAGI (reference sequence).

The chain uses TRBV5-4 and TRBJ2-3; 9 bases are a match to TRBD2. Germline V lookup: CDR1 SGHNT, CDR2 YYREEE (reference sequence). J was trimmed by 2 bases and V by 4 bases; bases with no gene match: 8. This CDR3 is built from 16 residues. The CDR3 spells CASSGGLASDTDTQYF. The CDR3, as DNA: TGTGCCAGCAGCGGGGGACTAGCCTCAGACACAGATACGCAGTATTTT.

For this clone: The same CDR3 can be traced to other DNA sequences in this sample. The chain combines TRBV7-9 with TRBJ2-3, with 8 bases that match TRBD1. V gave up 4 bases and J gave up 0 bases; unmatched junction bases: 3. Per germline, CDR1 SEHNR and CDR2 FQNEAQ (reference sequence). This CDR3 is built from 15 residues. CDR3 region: CASSSGTGSTDTQYF. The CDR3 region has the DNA TGTGCCAGCAGCTCCGGGACAGGAAGCACAGATACGCAGTATTTT.